These 11 T cell receptor beta chains share one sample of origin, sequenced in a study of PD-L1 blockade in urothelial cancer. The assay was immunoSEQ multiplex PCR, and TCRdb's table has in-frame clones only and misses some. The sample lists 50,000 to 55,000 clones, around 83% seen once, with around 22% in the top ten. Time point noted: pretreatment peripheral blood. This sample comprised PBMCs, obtained around atezolizumab (anti-PD-L1) treatment. Receptors originate from a man in his 60s with urothelial cancer.

This chain connects TRBV10-3 to TRBJ1-4, with 7 bases lining up with TRBD1. Germline assignment: CDR1 ENHRY and CDR2 SYGVKD. V was pared by 3 bases and J by 5 bases, with 3 bases of the junction left unmatched. CDR3 length equals 14 residues. This chain's CDR3 is CAISELQGNEKLFF. The CDR3 DNA reads as TGTGCCATCAGTGAATTACAGGGGAATGAAAAACTGTTTTTT.

The V gene is TRBV2, the J gene TRBJ1-1; tentative D call: TRBD1 (5 bases). The V end lost 4 bases, the J end lost 4 bases, and 10 bases lay between the germline ends. The CDR3 contains 13 residues. Germline loops: CDR1 SNHLY, CDR2 FYNNEI. The CDR3 bases are TGTGCCAGCAGTGTATTTCAGGGCACTGAAGCTTTCTTT. Residues: CASSVFQGTEAFF.

This clone has just a few counts. The J gene is TRBJ2-2, the V gene TRBV18; possible D gene TRBD1, 6 bases. The CDR3 has 13 residues. Germline-derived CDR1 and CDR2 are KGHSH and LQKENI. V lost 2 bases to trimming and J lost 5 bases, with 6 bases between them. CDR3 loop: CASSPGQTGELFF. The DNA of the CDR3 is TGTGCCAGCTCACCAGGACAGACCGGGGAGCTGTTTTTT.

In its sample, this clone was seen a few times. CDR3 residues: CASRTVSSGNTIYF. CDR3 DNA: TGTGCCAGCAGGACAGTTTCCTCTGGAAACACCATATATTTT. V usage is TRBV6-1 and J usage is TRBJ1-3; maybe TRBD1 (5 bases). Germline lookup yields CDR1 MNHNS and CDR2 SASEGT. Between the trimmed V and J ends, which lost 6 bases and 0 bases, there was a span of 9 bases. The CDR3 is 14 residues long.

The chain couples TRBV30 to TRBJ1-2, with a weak D call TRBD1 (6 bases). CDR1 and CDR2 (germline): GTSNPN, SVGIG (reference sequence). The CDR3 is 14 amino acids. Deletions cut 0 bases from V and 3 bases from J, with 11 bases between. CDR3 sequence: CAWSVSRGDYGYTF. CDR3 coding DNA: TGTGCCTGGAGTGTAAGCAGGGGAGACTATGGCTACACCTTC.

The chain couples TRBV19 to TRBJ1-5; TRBD1 is a possible D gene (6 bases). CDR3 size: 15 residues. The V gene lost 4 bases and the J gene lost 3 bases, with 13 bases spanning the gap. The germline gives CDR1 LNHDA, CDR2 SQIVND (reference sequence). The CDR3 DNA is TGTGCCAGTAGTACGACAGGAAACCCCAATCAGCCCCAGCATTTT. Residues: CASSTTGNPNQPQHF.

The V call is TRBV19, the J call TRBJ1-6, with D perhaps matching TRBD1 (6 bases). Between the trimmed V and J ends, which lost 1 base and 9 bases, there was a span of 13 bases. Germline CDR1 reads LNHDA; CDR2 reads SQIVND (reference sequence). The CDR3 consists of 15 residues. CDR3 residues: CASSIGFRDTSPLHF. As DNA, the CDR3 is TGTGCCAGTAGTATAGGGTTCCGGGACACTTCACCCCTCCACTTT.

This chain uses TRBV11-2 with TRBJ2-7; 8 bases are a match to TRBD2. V lost 5 bases and J lost 6; bases outside the gene matches: 9. The CDR3 runs 14 residues. The germline V gene encodes CDR1 SGHAT and CDR2 FQNNGV. The CDR3 loop reads CASSPGGVRGEQYF. The CDR3 DNA sequence: TGTGCCAGCAGCCCGGGGGGGGTTAGAGGCGAGCAGTACTTC.

V gene TRBV25-1 combines with J gene TRBJ2-3; the D gene is possibly TRBD2 (5 bases). The CDR3 length is 14 residues. The V gene's germline CDR1 is MGHDK and CDR2 SYGVNS. V was pared by 0 bases and J by 6 bases, with 10 bases between. CDR3 sequence reads: CASSEYKGADTQYF. The DNA of the CDR3 is TGTGCCAGCAGTGAATATAAGGGAGCGGATACGCAGTATTTT.

The sample holds a few counts of this clone. The chain couples TRBV9 to TRBJ1-5, with D possibly being TRBD1 (6 bases). Trimming pared 3 bases from V and 1 base from J, leaving 8 bases between. The germline gives CDR1 SGDLS, CDR2 YYNGEE. CDR3 length: 14 residues. As DNA, the CDR3 is TGTGCCAGCAGCGGTGGACAGAGCAATCAGCCCCAGCATTTT. Protein product: CASSGGQSNQPQHF.

The chain combines TRBV7-6 with TRBJ2-1; D is ambiguous. V was shortened by 5 bases and J by 0 bases, with 11 bases between the two germline ends. The CDR3 is made up of 15 amino acids. Germline V CDR1 and CDR2: SGHVS, FNYEAQ. The CDR3 nucleotides read TGTGCCAGCAGCATAGACTGGAGCTCCTACAATGAGCAGTTCTTC. Translation: CASSIDWSSYNEQFF. Based on the CDR3 plus reference TRBV7-6 and TRBJ2-1, the full variable domain is GAGVSQSPRYKVTKRGQDVALRCDPISGHVSLYWYRQALGQGPEFLTYFNYEAQQDKSGLPNDRFSAERPEGSISTLTIQRTEQRDSAMYRCASSIDWSSYNEQFFGPGTRLTVL.